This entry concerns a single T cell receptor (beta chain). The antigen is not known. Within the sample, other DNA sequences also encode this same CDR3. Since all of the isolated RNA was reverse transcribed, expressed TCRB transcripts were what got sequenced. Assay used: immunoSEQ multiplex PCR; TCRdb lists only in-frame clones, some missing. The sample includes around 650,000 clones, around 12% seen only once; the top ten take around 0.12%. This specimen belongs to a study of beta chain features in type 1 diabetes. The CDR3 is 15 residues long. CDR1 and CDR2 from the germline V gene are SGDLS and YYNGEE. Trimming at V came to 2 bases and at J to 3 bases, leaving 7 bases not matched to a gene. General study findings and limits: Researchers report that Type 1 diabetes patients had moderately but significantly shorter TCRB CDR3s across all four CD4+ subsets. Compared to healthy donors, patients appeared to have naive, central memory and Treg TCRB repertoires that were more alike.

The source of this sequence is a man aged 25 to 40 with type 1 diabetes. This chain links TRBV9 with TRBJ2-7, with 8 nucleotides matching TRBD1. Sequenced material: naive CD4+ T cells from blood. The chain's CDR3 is CASSVDGQGLYEQYF. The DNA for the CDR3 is TGTGCCAGCAGCGTCGACGGACAGGGTCTCTACGAGCAGTACTTC.